This T cell receptor beta chain derives from a study of blood T cell repertoires in COVID-19 (dated by TCRdb to 2018 to 2021). At the level of the whole study: The collaborator samples originated in the United States, Italy and Spain and spanned the acute and convalescent phases of COVID-19. The prospective study material was composed of cDNA or gDNA derived from T cells, B-cell-depleted T cells, or PBMCs. Deeply sampled blood TCRbeta repertoires from subjects exposed to, actively infected with, or recovered from COVID-19 were included in the dataset. The repertoires were released in a freely available public database intended as a resource for research on the immune response to SARS-CoV-2. The samples were drawn from two sources: the first 160 participants of the ongoing ImmuneRACE study, and some 1,300 subjects contributed by 6 global collaborators. Nearly every sample came with metadata listing a de-identified subject ID, COVID-19 status, age in years and sex. Where available, HLA class I and class II types were obtained from metadata supplied by the sample provider rather than from assay-based typing. The full study reports these points: The amount of clinical and demographic metadata varied by source and participant and was provided uncurated.

Collaborating institutions collected whole blood in K2EDTA tubes following their own protocols. For TCRbeta analysis, collaborators shipped samples in one of three forms: frozen whole blood, isolated PBMCs, or DNA extracted from either of those sample types. TCRbeta CDR3 regions were amplified from genomic DNA by means of the immunoSEQ Assay, a bias-controlled multiplex PCR. Processing in the source paper ran as follows. Nucleated cell counts per sample were estimated from amplification of reference gene primers within the assay. To quantify the absolute abundance of each unique TCRbeta CDR3 rearrangement, sequence reads were collapsed and filtered. For each sample, productive Simpson clonality was calculated as the square root of Simpson's diversity index over productive rearrangements. The clones in this table, taken by TCRdb from immuneACCESS, are in-frame only. Not every clone is retained; where verified, under half of the shortfall comes from an unresolved V gene, and the cause of the rest is unknown. The V and J calls and clone size were taken over from that table, and D and trimming were inferred from the DNA. Recorded for this sample are about 89,000 clones; about two thirds of them occurred a single time. The ten most abundant clones make up around 14% of the sample.

From its cysteine to its phenylalanine, the CDR3 spans 13 amino acids. The entry retains the CDR3 DNA only, 39 bases that are in frame from base 1. V sheds 8 bases and J sheds 4 bases, leaving 9 bases between their ends. The germline V gene gives CDR1 as MNHEY and CDR2 as SVGAGI. Remarks on this clone: Its cognate antigen has yet to be identified. No qualities accompany the bases; no much larger clone lies one base away.

The chain is assembled from TRBV6-5 and TRBJ1-6, with the D gene not clear enough to name. Input material: peripheral blood. This TCR was sampled from a woman aged 80 or over with acute or convalescent COVID-19. The CDR3 in this case is CASQAGYNSPLHF. The nucleotide sequence reads as follows: TGTGCCAGCCAGGCGGGGTATAATTCACCCCTCCACTTT.